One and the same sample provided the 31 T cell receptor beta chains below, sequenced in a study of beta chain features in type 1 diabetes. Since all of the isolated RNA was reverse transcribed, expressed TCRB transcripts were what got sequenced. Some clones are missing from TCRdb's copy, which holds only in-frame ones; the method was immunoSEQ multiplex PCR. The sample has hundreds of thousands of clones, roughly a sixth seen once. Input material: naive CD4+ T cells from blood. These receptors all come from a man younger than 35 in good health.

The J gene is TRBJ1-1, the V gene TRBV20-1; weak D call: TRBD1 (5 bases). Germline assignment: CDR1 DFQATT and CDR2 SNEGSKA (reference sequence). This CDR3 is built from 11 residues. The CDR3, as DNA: TGCAAAACAGGTATGAACACTGAAGCTTTCTTT. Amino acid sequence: CKTGMNTEAFF.

Here the CDR3 DNA reads TGTGCCAGCAGCTTTCCTGCTCGGTCCAAAAACATTCAGTACTTC. It specifies CASSFPARSKNIQYF. The chain couples TRBV7-2 to TRBJ2-4; D unclear. V dropped 3 bases and J dropped 2 bases, with 11 bases sitting between them. CDR3 length: 15 residues. CDR1 is SGHTA and CDR2 is FQGNSA in the germline V gene.

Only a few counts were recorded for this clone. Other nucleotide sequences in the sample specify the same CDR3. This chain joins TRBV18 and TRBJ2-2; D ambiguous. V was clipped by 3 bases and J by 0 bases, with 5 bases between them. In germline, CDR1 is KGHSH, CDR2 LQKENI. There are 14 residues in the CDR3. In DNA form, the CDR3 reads TGTGCCAGCTCACCTCCTACGAACACCGGGGAGCTGTTTTTT. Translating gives CASSPPTNTGELFF.

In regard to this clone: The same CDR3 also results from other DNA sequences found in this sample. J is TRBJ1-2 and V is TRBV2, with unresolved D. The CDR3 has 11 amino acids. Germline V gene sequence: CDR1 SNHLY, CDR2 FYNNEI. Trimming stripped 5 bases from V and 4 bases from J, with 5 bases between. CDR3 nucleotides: TGTGCCAGCAGTCGGACCTATGGCTACACCTTC. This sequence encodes CASSRTYGYTF.

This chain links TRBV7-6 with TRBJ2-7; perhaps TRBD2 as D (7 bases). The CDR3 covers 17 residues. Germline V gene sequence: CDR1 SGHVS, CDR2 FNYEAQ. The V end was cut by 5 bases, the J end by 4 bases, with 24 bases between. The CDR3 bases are TGTGCCAGCAGCCCCCGTTGGGGCGGGGGCTCTAATTACGAGCAGTACTTC. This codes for CASSPRWGGGSNYEQYF.

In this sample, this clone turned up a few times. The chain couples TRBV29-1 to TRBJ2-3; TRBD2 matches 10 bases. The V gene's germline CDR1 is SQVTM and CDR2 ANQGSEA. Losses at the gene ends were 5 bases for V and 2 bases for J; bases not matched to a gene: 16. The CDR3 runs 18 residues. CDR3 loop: CSVPPGGSGRAPTDTQYF. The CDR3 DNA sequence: TGCAGCGTTCCCCCCGGGGGGAGCGGGAGGGCCCCCACAGATACGCAGTATTTT.

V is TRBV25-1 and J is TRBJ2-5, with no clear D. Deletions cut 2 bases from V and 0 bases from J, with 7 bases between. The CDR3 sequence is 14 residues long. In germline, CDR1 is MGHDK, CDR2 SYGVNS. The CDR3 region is CASSEPLHQETQYF. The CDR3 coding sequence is TGTGCCAGCAGTGAACCCCTTCACCAAGAGACCCAGTACTTC.

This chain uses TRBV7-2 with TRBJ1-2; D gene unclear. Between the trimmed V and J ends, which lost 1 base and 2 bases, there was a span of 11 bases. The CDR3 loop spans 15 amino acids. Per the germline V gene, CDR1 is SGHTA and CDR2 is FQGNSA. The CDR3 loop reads CASSLVVGRNYGYTF. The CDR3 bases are TGTGCCAGCAGCTTAGTAGTAGGGAGAAACTATGGCTACACCTTC.

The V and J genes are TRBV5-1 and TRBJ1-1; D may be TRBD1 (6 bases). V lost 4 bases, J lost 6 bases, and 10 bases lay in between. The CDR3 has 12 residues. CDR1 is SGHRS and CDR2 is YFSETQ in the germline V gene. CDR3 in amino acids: CASSPDSPEAFF. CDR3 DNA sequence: TGCGCCAGCAGCCCGGACAGTCCTGAAGCTTTCTTT.

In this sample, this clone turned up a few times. In DNA form, the CDR3 reads TGTGCCAGCAGCTTAGGGTGGACAGTGCGAGAAAAACTGTTTTTT. Amino acids: CASSLGWTVREKLFF. The chain has TRBV7-9 and TRBJ1-4; weak D call: TRBD1 (6 bases). The CDR3 runs 15 residues. With 1 base removed from V and 8 bases from J, the gap between germline ends came to 14 bases. Germline CDR1 reads SEHNR; CDR2 reads FQNEAQ (reference sequence). Combining the CDR3 with reference TRBV7-9 and TRBJ1-4 gives the whole variable domain DTGVSQNPRHKITKRGQNVTFRCDPISEHNRLYWYRQTLGQGPEFLTYFQNEAQLEKSRLLSDRFSAERPKGSFSTLEIQRTEQGDSAMYLCASSLGWTVREKLFFGSGTQLSVL.

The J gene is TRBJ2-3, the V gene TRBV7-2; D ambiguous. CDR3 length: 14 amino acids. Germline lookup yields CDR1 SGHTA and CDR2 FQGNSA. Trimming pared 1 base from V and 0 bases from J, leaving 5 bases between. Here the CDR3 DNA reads TGTGCCAGCAGCTTAGAGGGCAGCACAGATACGCAGTATTTT. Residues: CASSLEGSTDTQYF.

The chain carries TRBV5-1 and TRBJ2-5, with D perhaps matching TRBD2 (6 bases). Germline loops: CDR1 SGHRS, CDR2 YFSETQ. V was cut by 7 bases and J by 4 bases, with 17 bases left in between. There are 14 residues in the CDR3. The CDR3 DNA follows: TGCGCCAGCGGTCCCGCGGGGCGTGGAGAGACCCAGTACTTC. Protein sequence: CASGPAGRGETQYF.

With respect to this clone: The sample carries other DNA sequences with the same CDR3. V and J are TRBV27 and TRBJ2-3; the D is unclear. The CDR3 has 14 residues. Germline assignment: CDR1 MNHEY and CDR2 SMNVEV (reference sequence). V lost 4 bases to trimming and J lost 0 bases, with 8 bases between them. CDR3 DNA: TGTGCCAGCAGTTCCCTAGGCAGCACAGATACGCAGTATTTT. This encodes CASSSLGSTDTQYF.

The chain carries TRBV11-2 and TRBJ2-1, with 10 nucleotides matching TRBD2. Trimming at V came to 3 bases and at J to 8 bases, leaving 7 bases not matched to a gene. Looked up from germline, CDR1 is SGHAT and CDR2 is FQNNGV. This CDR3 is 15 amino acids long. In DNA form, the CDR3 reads TGTGCCAGCAGCTTTACTAGCGGGATGGGCCATGAGCAGTTCTTC. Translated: CASSFTSGMGHEQFF. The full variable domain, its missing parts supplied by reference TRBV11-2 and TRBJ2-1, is EAGVAQSPRYKIIEKRQSVAFWCNPISGHATLYWYQQILGQGPKLLIQFQNNGVVDDSQLPKDRFSAERLKGVDSTLKIQPAKLEDSAVYLCASSFTSGMGHEQFFGPGTRLTVL.

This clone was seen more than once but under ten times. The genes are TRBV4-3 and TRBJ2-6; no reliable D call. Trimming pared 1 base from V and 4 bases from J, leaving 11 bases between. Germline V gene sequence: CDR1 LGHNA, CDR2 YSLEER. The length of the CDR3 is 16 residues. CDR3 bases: TGCGCCAGCAGCCAAGGGCCCCAACACGGGGCCAACGTCCTGACTTTC. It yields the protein CASSQGPQHGANVLTF.

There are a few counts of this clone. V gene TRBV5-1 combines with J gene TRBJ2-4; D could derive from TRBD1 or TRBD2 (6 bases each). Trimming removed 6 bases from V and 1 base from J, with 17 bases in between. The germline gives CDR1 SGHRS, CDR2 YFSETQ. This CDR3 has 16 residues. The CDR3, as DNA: TGCGCCAGCACTCATGGGGGGCCCCAGGCCAAAAACATTCAGTACTTC. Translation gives CASTHGGPQAKNIQYF.

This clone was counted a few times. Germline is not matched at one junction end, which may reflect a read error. The CDR3 spells CASSQEQWSGGLFF. The CDR3 region has the DNA TGCGCCAGCAGCCAAGAACAGTGGAGCGGGGGGCTGTTTTTT. The J gene is TRBJ2-2, the V gene TRBV4-3, with TRBD2 matching over 8 bases. The germline gives CDR1 LGHNA, CDR2 YSLEER. The CDR3 is made up of 14 amino acids.

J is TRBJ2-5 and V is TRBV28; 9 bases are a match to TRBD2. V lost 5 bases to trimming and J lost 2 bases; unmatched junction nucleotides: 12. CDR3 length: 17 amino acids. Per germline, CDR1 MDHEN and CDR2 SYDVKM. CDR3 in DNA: TGTGCCAGCAGTCCAGGAATGCGAGCGGGAGGACAAGAGACCCAGTACTTC. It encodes CASSPGMRAGGQETQYF.

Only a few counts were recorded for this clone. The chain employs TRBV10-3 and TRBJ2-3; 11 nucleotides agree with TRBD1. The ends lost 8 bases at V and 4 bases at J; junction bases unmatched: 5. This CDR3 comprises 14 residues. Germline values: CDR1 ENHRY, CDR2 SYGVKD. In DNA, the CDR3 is TGTGCCATCGGACAGGGGGCGACGTCAGATACGCAGTATTTT. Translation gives CAIGQGATSDTQYF.

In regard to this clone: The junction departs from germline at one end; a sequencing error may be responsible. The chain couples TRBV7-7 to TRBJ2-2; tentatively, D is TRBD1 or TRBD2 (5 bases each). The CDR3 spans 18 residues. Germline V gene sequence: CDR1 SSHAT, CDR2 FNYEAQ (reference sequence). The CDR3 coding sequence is TGTGCTAGCAGCTTTAGTCCGGGACGGCCTTTACTGGAGGGGGAGCTGTTTTTT. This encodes CASSFSPGRPLLEGELFF. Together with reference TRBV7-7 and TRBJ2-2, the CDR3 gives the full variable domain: GAGVSQSPRYKVTKRGQDVTLRCDPISSHATLYWYQQALGQGPEFLTYFNYEAQPDKSGLPSDRFSAERPEGSISTLTIQRTEQRDSAMYRCASSFSPGRPLLEGELFFGEGSRLTVL.

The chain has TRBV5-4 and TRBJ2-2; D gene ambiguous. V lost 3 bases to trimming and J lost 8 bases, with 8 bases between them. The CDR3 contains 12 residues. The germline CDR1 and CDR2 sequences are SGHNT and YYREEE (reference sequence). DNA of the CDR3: TGTGCCAGCAGCTACAACGCTGGGGAGCTGTTTTTT. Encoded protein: CASSYNAGELFF. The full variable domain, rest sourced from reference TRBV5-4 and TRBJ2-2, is ETGVTQSPTHLIKTRGQQVTLRCSSQSGHNTVSWYQQALGQGPQFIFQYYREEENGRGNFPPRFSGLQFPNYSSELNVNALELDDSALYLCASSYNAGELFFGEGSRLTVL.

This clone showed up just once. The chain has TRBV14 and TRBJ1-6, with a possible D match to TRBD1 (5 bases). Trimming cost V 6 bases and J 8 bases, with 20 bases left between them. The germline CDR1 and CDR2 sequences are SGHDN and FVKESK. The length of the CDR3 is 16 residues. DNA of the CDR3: TGTGCCAGCAGAGACGACAGATGGGGAGGGCATTCACCCCTCCACTTT. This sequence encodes CASRDDRWGGHSPLHF.

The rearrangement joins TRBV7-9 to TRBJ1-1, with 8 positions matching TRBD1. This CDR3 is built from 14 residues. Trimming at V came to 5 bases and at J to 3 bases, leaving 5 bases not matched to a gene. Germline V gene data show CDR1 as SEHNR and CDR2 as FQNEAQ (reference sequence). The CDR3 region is CASSRGQGHTEAFF. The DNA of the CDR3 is TGTGCCAGCAGCAGAGGACAGGGTCACACTGAAGCTTTCTTT.

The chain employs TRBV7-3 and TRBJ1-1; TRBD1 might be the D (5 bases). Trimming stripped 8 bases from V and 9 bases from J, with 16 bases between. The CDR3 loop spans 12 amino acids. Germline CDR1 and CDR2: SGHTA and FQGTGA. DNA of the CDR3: TGTGCCAGCCCGGGGGGAATTGAAAAAGCTTTCTTT. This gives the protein CASPGGIEKAFF.

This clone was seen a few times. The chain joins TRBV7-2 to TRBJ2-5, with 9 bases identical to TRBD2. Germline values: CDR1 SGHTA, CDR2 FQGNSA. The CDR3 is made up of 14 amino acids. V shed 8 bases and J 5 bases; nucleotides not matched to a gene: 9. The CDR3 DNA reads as TGTGCCAGCTTAAGGGCGGGAGGGACGGAGACCCAGTACTTC. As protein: CASLRAGGTETQYF.

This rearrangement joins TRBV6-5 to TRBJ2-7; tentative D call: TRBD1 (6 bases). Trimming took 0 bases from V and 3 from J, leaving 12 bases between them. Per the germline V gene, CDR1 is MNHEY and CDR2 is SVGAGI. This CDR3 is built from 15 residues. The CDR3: CASSYSGTTRYEQYF. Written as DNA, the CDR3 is TGTGCCAGCAGTTACTCCGGGACAACACGCTACGAGCAGTACTTC.

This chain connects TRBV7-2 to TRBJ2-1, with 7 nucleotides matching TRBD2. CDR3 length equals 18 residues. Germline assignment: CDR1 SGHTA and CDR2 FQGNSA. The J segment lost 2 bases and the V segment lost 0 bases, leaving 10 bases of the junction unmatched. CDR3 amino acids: CASSLADRAGRTYNEQFF. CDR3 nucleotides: TGTGCCAGCAGCTTAGCCGATAGAGCGGGAAGGACCTACAATGAGCAGTTCTTC.

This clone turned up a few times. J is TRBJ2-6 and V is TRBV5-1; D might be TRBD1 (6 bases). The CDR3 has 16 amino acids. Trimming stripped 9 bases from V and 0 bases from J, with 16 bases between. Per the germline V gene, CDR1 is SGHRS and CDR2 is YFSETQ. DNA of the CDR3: TGCGCCATCGGCAGGGGTCCCAACTCTGGGGCCAACGTCCTGACTTTC. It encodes CAIGRGPNSGANVLTF. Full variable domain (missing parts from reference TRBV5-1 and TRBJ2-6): KAGVTQTPRYLIKTRGQQVTLSCSPISGHRSVSWYQQTPGQGLQFLFEYFSETQRNKGNFPGRFSGRQFSNSRSEMNVSTLELGDSALYLCAIGRGPNSGANVLTFGAGSRLTVL.

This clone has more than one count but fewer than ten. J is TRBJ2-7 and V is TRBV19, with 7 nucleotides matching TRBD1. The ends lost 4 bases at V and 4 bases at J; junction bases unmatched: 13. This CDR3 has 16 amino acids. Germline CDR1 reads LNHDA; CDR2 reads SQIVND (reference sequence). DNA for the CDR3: TGTGCCAGTAGTAGCGCTCGGACAGGAAAGCGTTACGAGCAGTACTTC. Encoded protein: CASSSARTGKRYEQYF. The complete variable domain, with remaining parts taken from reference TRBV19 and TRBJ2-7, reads DGGITQSPKYLFRKEGQNVTLSCEQNLNHDAMYWYRQDPGQGLRLIYYSQIVNDFQKGDIAEGYSVSREKKESFPLTVTSAQKNPTAFYLCASSSARTGKRYEQYFGPGTRLTVT.

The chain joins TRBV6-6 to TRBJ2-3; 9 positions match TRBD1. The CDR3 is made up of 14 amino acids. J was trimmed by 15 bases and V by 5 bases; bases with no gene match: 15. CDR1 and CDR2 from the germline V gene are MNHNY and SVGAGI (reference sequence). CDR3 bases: TGTGCCAGCAGTAGGCGACAGGGGGAGGGAGGGTCATATTTT. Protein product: CASSRRQGEGGSYF.

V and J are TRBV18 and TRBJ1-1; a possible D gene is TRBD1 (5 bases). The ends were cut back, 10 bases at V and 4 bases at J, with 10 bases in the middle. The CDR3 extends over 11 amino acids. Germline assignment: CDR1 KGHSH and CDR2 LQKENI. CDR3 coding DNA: TGTGCCACAACGAGGGGCACTGAAGCTTTCTTT. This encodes CATTRGTEAFF.